A selection of T cell receptor beta chains follows, all from one sample in a study of blood T cell repertoires in COVID-19. The method was immunoSEQ multiplex PCR; TCRdb's version includes in-frame clones alone and lacks a portion of them. The sample records tens of thousands of clones, roughly 70% being singletons. Sequencing used peripheral blood. These receptors were collected from an older man with COVID-19, enrolled during active disease. CDR3s include the opening cysteine and the closing phenylalanine or tryptophan. The order of the fields is V gene, J gene, clone size, D gene, CDR3 DNA, CDR3 protein. D genes are given only for firm matches. Clone size appears in some rows only: once, few, many, or a class for an expanded clone.

>TRBV15|TRBJ2-1|-|-
TGTGCCACCAGCAGAGATGGGGAGAACACCTACAATGAGCAGTTCTTC
CATSRDGENTYNEQFF
>TRBV7-2|TRBJ2-1|-|TRBD2
TGTGCCAGCAGCTTAGAGTTCAGCGGGATAGGTAATGAGCAGTTCTTC
CASSLEFSGIGNEQFF
>TRBV18|TRBJ1-6|-|-
TGTGCCAGCTCACCAAACGGGGGGAAAAATAATTCACCCCTCCACTTT
CASSPNGGKNNSPLHF
>TRBV6-5|TRBJ2-7|-|-
TGTGCCAGCAGTTACTCGCCGGGACTTTCGCACGAGCAGTACTTC
CASSYSPGLSHEQYF
>TRBV24-1|TRBJ1-5|-|-
TGTGCCACCAGTGACGCTGGACAGTTCAATCAGCCCCAGCATTTT
CATSDAGQFNQPQHF
>TRBV28|TRBJ2-2|-|TRBD2
TGTGCCAGCAGTCCAAGCGGGAGGAACACCGGGGAGCTGTTTTTT
CASSPSGRNTGELFF
>TRBV27|TRBJ2-7|-|TRBD2
TGTGCCAGCAGTTCTCCGCGGGGGGGGGCCTCCTACGAGCAGTACTTC
CASSSPRGGASYEQYF
>TRBV5-1|TRBJ2-7|-|-
TGCGCCAGCAGCCCTCAGGGTGATTCGGCTTACGAGCAGTACTTC
CASSPQGDSAYEQYF
>TRBV7-2|TRBJ2-3|-|-
TGTGCCAGCAGCGTCTTACTGGATACGCAGTATTTT
CASSVLLDTQYF
>TRBV7-3|TRBJ2-7|many|-
TGTGCCAGCAGCTTAATGCTCGGTCCCTACGAGCAGTACTTC
CASSLMLGPYEQYF
>TRBV28|TRBJ2-1|-|TRBD2
TGTGCCAGCAGTTTATGGGCTAGCGGGACGGGTGAGCAGTTCTTC
CASSLWASGTGEQFF
>TRBV7-2|TRBJ2-7|-|TRBD1
TGTGCCAGCAGCTATGCCGGGACAGGTTTGTTCGAGCAGTACTTC
CASSYAGTGLFEQYF
>TRBV3-1/TRBV3-2|TRBJ1-5|-|-
TGTGCCAGCAGCCAAGATGCCAGGGTCGGCAATCAGCCCCAGCATTTT
CASSQDARVGNQPQHF
>TRBV21-1|TRBJ2-4|-|-
TGTGCCAGCAGCGCGACAGGGGGCCTTATTCTAGCCAAAAACATTCAGTACTTC
CASSATGGLILAKNIQYF
>TRBV9|TRBJ2-2|-|-
TGTGCCAGCAGCGAGGGGGGGTGGTCGGAGGAGCTGTTTTTT
CASSEGGWSEELFF
>TRBV6-8|TRBJ1-3|few|-
TGTGCCAGCAGTTTGCGGGGGGACTCTGGAAACACCATATATTTT
CASSLRGDSGNTIYF
>TRBV28|TRBJ1-1|few|-
TGTGCCAGCAGAACGGTGATGAACACTGAAGCTTTCTTT
CASRTVMNTEAFF
>TRBV29-1|TRBJ2-3|-|-
TGCAGCCCGGCAGATTACACAGATACGCAGTATTTT
CSPADYTDTQYF
>TRBV18|TRBJ2-7|few|TRBD1
TGTGCCAGCTCATCAGAACAGGGGGCCTACGAGCAGTACTTC
CASSSEQGAYEQYF
>TRBV6-2/TRBV6-3|TRBJ2-7|-|-
TGTGCCAGCAGTTACTCGAAAAACAGGGCCTACGAGCAGTACTTC
CASSYSKNRAYEQYF
>TRBV7-3|TRBJ1-1|-|-
TGTGCCAGCAGCTCCGCGTGGAACACTGAAGCTTTCTTT
CASSSAWNTEAFF
>TRBV18|TRBJ1-1|-|-
TGTGCCAGCTCACCACCTGGCCGTGGAGCTTTCTTT
CASSPPGRGAFF
>TRBV5-1|TRBJ2-3|-|TRBD2
TGCGCCAGCAGCTTGGACCCACTAGCGGGAGGAACAGATACGCAGTATTTT
CASSLDPLAGGTDTQYF
>TRBV29-1|TRBJ2-7|once|-
TGCAGCGTTGAAGGGCCAGGGGCTCCATACGAGCAGTACTTC
CSVEGPGAPYEQYF
>TRBV28|TRBJ1-5|-|-
TGTGCCAGCAGTCCACCTCCGGGAGTGGGGCAGCCCCAGCATTTT
CASSPPPGVGQPQHF
>TRBV7-9|TRBJ2-7|-|TRBD2
TGTGCCAGCAGCAATGGGCCTAGCGGGAGTGTGTACGAGCAGTACTTC
CASSNGPSGSVYEQYF
>TRBV25-1|TRBJ2-1|-|-
TGTGCCAGCAGTGAATATCGAGGGAGGTCGTACAATGAGCAGTTCTTC
CASSEYRGRSYNEQFF
>TRBV24-1|TRBJ2-2|-|-
TGTGCCACCAGTAACCCCCTCGGGGGTAACGCCGGGGAGCTGTTTTTT
CATSNPLGGNAGELFF
>TRBV25-1|TRBJ2-2|-|TRBD1
TGTGCCAGCAGGAACCCCGGGACAGGGAACACCGGGGAGCTGTTTTTT
CASRNPGTGNTGELFF
>TRBV19|TRBJ1-5|-|-
TGTGCCAGTAGTATTAAAGTTGGGGGCGCGGGCGCCGGGAGCAATCAGCCCCAGCATTTT
CASSIKVGGAGAGSNQPQHF
>TRBV5-1|TRBJ2-1|-|-
TGCGCCAGCAGCTTGGGGGGGCCCTACAATGAGCAGTTCTTC
CASSLGGPYNEQFF
>TRBV9|TRBJ1-3|-|TRBD1
TGTGCCAGCAGCGTCGGACAGGCGAACTCTGGAAACACCATATATTTT
CASSVGQANSGNTIYF
>TRBV24-1|TRBJ2-1|-|TRBD2
TGTGCCACCAGTGATTCTCAGGGGATGGGACTAGCGGGGTACTCCTACAATGAGCAGTTCTTC
CATSDSQGMGLAGYSYNEQFF
>TRBV6-5|TRBJ2-1|-|-
TGTGCCAGCAGTTACCGACAGCACAATGAGCAGTTCTTC
CASSYRQHNEQFF
>TRBV12-3/TRBV12-4|TRBJ2-1|-|TRBD2
TGTGCCAGCACCCCTAGCGGGTACAATGAGCAGTTCTTC
CASTPSGYNEQFF
>TRBV19|TRBJ1-5|-|-
TGTGCCAGTAGTATAGCTAGGACACCCGTCAATCAGCCCCAGCATTTT
CASSIARTPVNQPQHF
>TRBV4-2|TRBJ2-1|once|TRBD2
TGTGCCAGCAGCCCGGTAGGGCTAGCGGGAGGGCAAGGGGACAATGAGCAGTTCTTC
CASSPVGLAGGQGDNEQFF
>TRBV5-1|TRBJ1-6|-|-
TGCGCCAGCAGCTACGACAGACCGGATTCACCCCTCCACTTT
CASSYDRPDSPLHF
>TRBV28|TRBJ2-5|-|-
TGTGCCAGCAGTAGCCTCGGAGAGACCCAGTACTTC
CASSSLGETQYF
>TRBV6-2/TRBV6-3|TRBJ1-2|-|-
TGTGCCAGCAGTCACAGAAATTCTCTCTATGGCTACACCTTC
CASSHRNSLYGYTF
>TRBV27|TRBJ2-7|few|-
TGTGCCAGCAGTTTTCACAGCCCCTACGAGCAGTACTTC
CASSFHSPYEQYF
>TRBV28|TRBJ1-2|-|TRBD1
TGTGCCAGCAGTCGTCCGGGACAGGGTAACTATGGCTACACCTTC
CASSRPGQGNYGYTF
>TRBV6-1|TRBJ1-2|-|-
TGTGCCAGCAGTGAAGCGCTTCTTAGTCAGGGCTTCTATGGCTACACCTTC
CASSEALLSQGFYGYTF
>TRBV9|TRBJ2-7|few|TRBD2
TGTGCCAGCAGCGTAGTAGCGGGATCGGCCGCCTACGAGCAGTACTTC
CASSVVAGSAAYEQYF
>TRBV29-1|TRBJ2-7|once|-
TGCAGCGTTGTTAAAGGTGGAGGCTACGAGCAGTACTTC
CSVVKGGGYEQYF
>TRBV6-5|TRBJ1-1|-|-
TGTGCCAGGCCGAACTGCTTCAGACAGAACACTGAAGCTTTCTTT
CARPNCFRQNTEAFF
>TRBV11-2|TRBJ2-3|-|-
TGTGCCAGCAGCCCAGGACACAGCACAGATACGCAGTATTTT
CASSPGHSTDTQYF
>TRBV18|TRBJ2-5|once|-
TGTGCCAGCTCACCCGCTAGCGTAGAAGAGACCCAGTACTTC
CASSPASVEETQYF
>TRBV14|TRBJ2-7|-|TRBD1
TGTGCCAGCAGCCAGGGACAGGGGCACTCCTACGAGCAGTACTTC
CASSQGQGHSYEQYF
>TRBV7-7|TRBJ2-1|-|-
TGTGCTAGCAGCTTCGCGCCGGGGGAGTACAATGAGCAGTTCTTC
CASSFAPGEYNEQFF